What follows is one T cell receptor (beta chain) and its context. This sample was included in a study of blood T cell repertoires in COVID-19. The CDR3 is made up of 13 amino acids. Germline lookup yields CDR1 SGHDT and CDR2 YYEEEE. V lost 0 bases, J lost 4 bases, and 5 bases lay in between. The assay was immunoSEQ multiplex PCR, and TCRdb's table has in-frame clones only and misses some. The repertoire holds 200,000 to 300,000 clones, with around 90% as singletons. The chain carries TRBV5-6 and TRBJ1-3; the D is unclear. The TCR comes from a man in his thirties or forties with COVID-19, enrolled during active disease. The sample comprised peripheral blood. The CDR3 protein is CASSLGEGNTIYF. The CDR3 DNA reads TGTGCCAGCAGCTTGGGGGAGGGAAACACCATATATTTT.